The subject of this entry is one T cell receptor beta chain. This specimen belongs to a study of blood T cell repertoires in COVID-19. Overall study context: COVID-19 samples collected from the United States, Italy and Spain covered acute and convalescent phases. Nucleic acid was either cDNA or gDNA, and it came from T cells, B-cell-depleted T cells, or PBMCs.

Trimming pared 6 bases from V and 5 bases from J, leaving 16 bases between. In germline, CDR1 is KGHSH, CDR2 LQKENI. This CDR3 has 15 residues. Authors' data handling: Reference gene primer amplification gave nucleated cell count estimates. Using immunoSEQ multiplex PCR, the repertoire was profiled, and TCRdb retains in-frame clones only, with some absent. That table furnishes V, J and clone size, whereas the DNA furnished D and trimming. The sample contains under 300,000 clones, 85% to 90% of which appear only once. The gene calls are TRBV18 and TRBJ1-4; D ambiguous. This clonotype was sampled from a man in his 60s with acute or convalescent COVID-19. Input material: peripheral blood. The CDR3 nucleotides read TGTGCCAGCTCCCTCCAACTACGCTCCAATGAAAAACTGTTTTTT. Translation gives CASSLQLRSNEKLFF. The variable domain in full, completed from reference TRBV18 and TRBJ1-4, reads NAGVMQNPRHLVRRRGQEARLRCSPMKGHSHVYWYRQLPEEGLKFMVYLQKENIIDESGMPKERFSAEFPKEGPSILRIQQVVRGDSAAYFCASSLQLRSNEKLFFGSGTQLSVL.